The clone carrying this TCR beta chain was recorded a few times. Its antigen is unidentified. TCRdb used MiXCR to reprocess the 5' RACE reads, holding one entry per CDR3 protein. The sample lists about 700,000 distinct CDR3 sequences; around 17% were seen once. Germline V lookup: CDR1 SEHNR, CDR2 FQNEAQ (reference sequence). This CDR3 comprises 13 residues. The V end lost 2 bases, the J end lost 6 bases, and 11 bases lay between the germline ends. The source of the sample is a study of CD8 T cells in ankylosing spondylitis. Whole-study findings and limits: Peripheral blood held disease-linked clones only at relatively low frequency, and these were CD8+. The study identified a TCR beta motif of roughly eight highly homologous variants that appeared characteristic of ankylosing spondylitis blood. Disease-linked clones were reportedly significantly enriched in matched ankylosing spondylitis synovial fluid.

The chain joins TRBV7-9 to TRBJ2-7; D is undetermined. The sequencing sample was made of blood, either unsorted or a sorted T cell fraction (not recorded which). This clonotype originated in a male donor with ankylosing spondylitis. CDR3 amino acids: CASSLPSASEQYF. The DNA of the CDR3 is TGTGCCAGCAGCTTACCTAGTGCGAGCGAGCAGTACTTC.